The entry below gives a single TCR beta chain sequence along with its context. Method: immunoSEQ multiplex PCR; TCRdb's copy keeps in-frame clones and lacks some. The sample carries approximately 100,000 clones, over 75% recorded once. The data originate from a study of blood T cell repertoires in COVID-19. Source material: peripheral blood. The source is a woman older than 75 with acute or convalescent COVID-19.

As DNA, the CDR3 is TGTGCCAGCCGGACTAGCGGGGGAGTAGAGACCCAGTACTTC. Translated: CASRTSGGVETQYF. The V and J genes are TRBV2 and TRBJ2-5, with 13 bases that match TRBD2. V lost 8 bases and J lost 4; bases outside the gene matches: 4. The CDR3 spans 14 residues. Looked up from germline, CDR1 is SNHLY and CDR2 is FYNNEI. The whole variable domain, remainder taken from reference TRBV2 and TRBJ2-5, is EPEVTQTPSHQVTQMGQEVILRCVPISNHLYFYWYRQILGQKVEFLVSFYNNEISEKSEIFDDQFSVERPDGSNFTLKIRSTKLEDSAMYFCASRTSGGVETQYFGPGTRLLVL.